The 17 T cell receptor beta chains in this list originate from one sample, sequenced in a study of blood T cell repertoires in COVID-19. Only in-frame clones appear in the TCRdb table, and some are missing; sequencing was by immunoSEQ multiplex PCR. This repertoire shows about 68,000 clones, about four fifths found once; its top ten account for 8.8%. Sequenced: peripheral blood. These receptor sequences come from a man aged 50 to 59 with active COVID-19.

The genes are TRBV3-1 (or the pseudogene TRBV3-2) and TRBJ1-2, with unresolved D. This CDR3 contains 13 residues. From germline, CDR1 is LGHDT and CDR2 YNNKEL (reference sequence). V shed 4 bases and J shed 8 bases, with 14 bases lying between them. CDR3 protein: CASSPGHGYGYTF. The CDR3, as DNA: TGTGCCAGCAGCCCAGGTCATGGGTACGGCTACACCTTC.

The chain is built from TRBV19 and TRBJ2-3, with D perhaps TRBD2 (6 bases). There are 16 residues in the CDR3. The germline V and J ends were trimmed by 8 bases and 1 base, with 19 bases remaining between them. The germline gives CDR1 LNHDA, CDR2 SQIVND (reference sequence). The CDR3 DNA is TGTGCCAGTTCCTCCGGGAGCCTGGGGGGCACAGATACGCAGTATTTT. Residues: CASSSGSLGGTDTQYF.

The CDR3 spells CASSLLGQGQSSGANVLTF. In DNA form, the CDR3 reads TGTGCCAGCTCACTACTGGGACAGGGCCAAAGCTCTGGGGCCAACGTCCTGACTTTC. The rearrangement links TRBV18 to TRBJ2-6, with TRBD1 matching 9 bases. The V segment lost 4 bases and the J segment 0 bases; nucleotides outside the gene matches: 10. There are 19 residues in the CDR3. Germline V gene sequence: CDR1 KGHSH, CDR2 LQKENI.

The chain uses TRBV19 and TRBJ2-3; D might be TRBD2 (6 bases). V lost 3 bases and J lost 2, with 18 bases in between. CDR1 and CDR2 (germline): LNHDA, SQIVND (reference sequence). The CDR3 loop spans 17 amino acids. The CDR3 DNA follows: TGTGCCAGTAGTATCGTAGGTACCGGGAGCACCACAGATACGCAGTATTTT. Its translation: CASSIVGTGSTTDTQYF.

A few counts support this clone. The chain uses TRBV7-9 and TRBJ2-6, with a weak D call TRBD2 (6 bases). The length of the CDR3 is 17 residues. Germline CDR1 and CDR2: SEHNR and FQNEAQ (reference sequence). The ends were cut back, 6 bases at V and 0 bases at J, with 15 bases in the middle. The CDR3 bases are TGTGCCAGCAGACGCCCCGCGGGGTTCTCTGGGGCCAACGTCCTGACTTTC. Translated, it gives CASRRPAGFSGANVLTF.

This chain connects TRBV28 to TRBJ2-7, with D possibly TRBD1 on 6 matching bases. The V end lost 6 bases, the J end lost 1 base, and 16 bases lay between the germline ends. This CDR3 is 15 amino acids long. Germline CDR1 MDHEN, CDR2 SYDVKM. The CDR3 sequence: CASSPLRGISYEQYF. The CDR3 bases are TGTGCCAGCAGCCCCCTTAGGGGGATTTCCTACGAGCAGTACTTC.

This clone appeared a few times. This chain joins TRBV5-6 and TRBJ2-5; TRBD2 matches at 14 bases. The CDR3 sequence is 16 residues long. Germline CDR1 SGHDT, CDR2 YYEEEE. V shed 0 bases and J 5 bases; nucleotides not matched to a gene: 3. CDR3 coding DNA: TGTGCCAGCAGCTTGGCGGGACTAGCGGGAGAGGAGACCCAGTACTTC. It encodes CASSLAGLAGEETQYF.

The rearrangement joins TRBV25-1 to TRBJ1-1, with a tentative D call TRBD1 (5 bases). Germline V gene data show CDR1 as MGHDK and CDR2 as SYGVNS. Between the trimmed V and J ends, which lost 1 base and 5 bases, there was a span of 11 bases. CDR3 length equals 14 residues. CDR3 residues: CASSELGVWTEAFF. For the CDR3, the DNA is TGTGCCAGCAGTGAATTAGGGGTGTGGACTGAAGCTTTCTTT.

This chain uses TRBV12-3 or TRBV12-4 with TRBJ2-5, with a tentative D call TRBD2 (5 bases). Trimming left V 3 bases short and J 5 bases short, with 7 bases between. The CDR3 extends over 12 amino acids. CDR3 sequence: CASSFGGETQYF. The CDR3 region has the DNA TGTGCCAGCAGTTTCGGCGGGGAGACCCAGTACTTC.

The chain joins TRBV3-1 (or the pseudogene TRBV3-2) to TRBJ2-1; D is unclear. This CDR3 is built from 16 residues. CDR1 is LGHDT and CDR2 is YNNKEL in the germline V gene (reference sequence). The ends were cut back, 1 base at V and 4 bases at J, with 14 bases in the middle. This chain's CDR3 is CASSQGSDYSYNEQFF. CDR3 nucleotides: TGTGCCAGCAGCCAAGGGTCAGATTATTCATACAATGAGCAGTTCTTC.

V gene TRBV7-9 combines with J gene TRBJ2-1, with 8 bases matching TRBD1. CDR1 and CDR2 from the germline V gene are SEHNR and FQNEAQ (reference sequence). This CDR3 has 13 amino acids. The V and J ends lost 3 bases and 8 bases, in that order; junction bases with no gene match: 3. The CDR3 region has the DNA TGTGCCAGCAGCTTCGACAGGGGCGATGAGCAGTTCTTC. Translating it yields CASSFDRGDEQFF.

This clone was counted a single time. The genes are TRBV5-1 and TRBJ2-5; weak D call: TRBD2 (5 bases). The CDR3 has 13 amino acids. With 3 bases removed from V and 1 base from J, the gap between germline ends came to 7 bases. In germline, CDR1 is SGHRS, CDR2 YFSETQ. The CDR3 DNA follows: TGCGCCAGCAGCTGGGGAGTCCAAGAGACCCAGTACTTC. Protein product: CASSWGVQETQYF.

This chain joins TRBV29-1 and TRBJ1-1; the match to TRBD1 covers 11 bases. The ends lost 5 bases at V and 4 bases at J; junction bases unmatched: 9. Germline V gene sequence: CDR1 SQVTM, CDR2 ANQGSEA. The CDR3 is 15 amino acids. The CDR3 reads CSVPGTGGLGTEAFF. The CDR3 DNA follows: TGCAGCGTTCCCGGGACAGGGGGTCTCGGCACTGAAGCTTTCTTT.

This clone showed up just a few times. The CDR3, as DNA: TGTGCCAGCAGCCCCACAGGGTCTGGAAACACCATATATTTT. Translated: CASSPTGSGNTIYF. The rearrangement links TRBV7-9 to TRBJ1-3, with a possible D match to TRBD1 (6 bases). V was clipped by 5 bases and J by 1 base, with 9 bases between them. Germline CDR1 is SEHNR and CDR2 is FQNEAQ (reference sequence). CDR3 size: 14 residues. Supplemented by reference TRBV7-9 and TRBJ1-3, the full variable domain reads DTGVSQNPRHKITKRGQNVTFRCDPISEHNRLYWYRQTLGQGPEFLTYFQNEAQLEKSRLLSDRFSAERPKGSFSTLEIQRTEQGDSAMYLCASSPTGSGNTIYFGEGSWLTVV.

The chain joins TRBV7-9 to TRBJ1-4, with a possible D match to TRBD1 (5 bases). V lost 5 bases, J lost 3 bases, and 13 bases lay in between. Germline V gene data show CDR1 as SEHNR and CDR2 as FQNEAQ (reference sequence). This CDR3 region has 15 residues. The CDR3 DNA reads TGTGCCAGCAGCGCCCACCAGGGCCCTAATGAAAAACTGTTTTTT. The encoded protein is CASSAHQGPNEKLFF.

This rearrangement joins TRBV6-5 to TRBJ1-4; 7 bases match TRBD1. Germline trimming cut 4 bases from V and 7 bases from J; bases unmatched to any gene: 9. The CDR3 spans 15 residues. The V gene's germline CDR1 is MNHEY and CDR2 SVGAGI. In nucleotides, the CDR3 is TGTGCCAGCAGTTGGACCCGACAGGGCTTTGAAAAACTGTTTTTT. It is translated as CASSWTRQGFEKLFF.

The V gene is TRBV27, the J gene TRBJ1-1, with 7 nucleotides matching TRBD1. The junction had 6 bases not matched to a gene; V was cut back by 7 bases and J by 4 bases. The CDR3 contains 13 residues. CDR1 is MNHEY, CDR2 SMNVEV, per germline (reference sequence). Here the CDR3 reads CASNRGLGTEAFF. The CDR3 nucleotides are TGTGCCAGCAATAGGGGGCTGGGCACTGAAGCTTTCTTT.